A selection of T cell receptor beta chains follows, all from one sample in a study of blood T cell repertoires in COVID-19. Profiled with immunoSEQ multiplex PCR; TCRdb holds only in-frame clones, not every one. The data contain 65,000 to 90,000 clones, 85% to 90% of them singletons. Specimen: peripheral blood. The receptor source for this set is a man older than 75 with acute or convalescent COVID-19. CDR3s include the opening cysteine and the closing phenylalanine or tryptophan. D genes are given only for firm matches. Not all rows give a size; the values are once, few, many and, for expanded clones, a class.

CDR3aa	CDR3nt	v_gene	abundance	d_gene	j_gene
CAISEDPIGDRVETQYF	TGTGCCATCAGCGAAGATCCCATCGGGGACAGGGTAGAGACCCAGTACTTC	TRBV10-3	few	TRBD1	TRBJ2-5
CAWSSAGNQPQHF	TGTGCCTGGAGTTCGGCAGGGAATCAGCCCCAGCATTTT	TRBV30	-	-	TRBJ1-5
CASSLEGAGEAFF	TGTGCCAGCAGTCTGGAGGGGGCCGGGGAAGCTTTCTTT	TRBV3-1/TRBV3-2	-	TRBD1	TRBJ1-1
CASSSLADPLNEQFF	TGTGCCAGCAGCTCCCTAGCGGACCCCCTAAATGAGCAGTTCTTC	TRBV5-5	-	TRBD2	TRBJ2-1
CARSPRQGTDTQYF	TGTGCCCGGAGCCCCAGGCAGGGGACAGATACGCAGTATTTT	TRBV30	-	-	TRBJ2-3
CASSIDWGRFEAFF	TGTGCCAGTAGTATAGATTGGGGCAGGTTTGAAGCTTTCTTT	TRBV19	-	-	TRBJ1-1
CASSWQGRGTEAFF	TGTGCCAGCAGTTGGCAGGGAAGGGGGACTGAAGCTTTCTTT	TRBV19	-	-	TRBJ1-1
CASSFTGGGGNTIYF	TGCGCCAGCAGCTTCACAGGGGGCGGTGGAAACACCATATATTTT	TRBV5-1	-	TRBD1	TRBJ1-3
CASRRTGGSVETQYF	TGTGCCAGCAGAAGGACAGGGGGTTCGGTTGAGACCCAGTACTTC	TRBV6-5	-	TRBD1	TRBJ2-5
CASRGTSGEQYF	TGTGCCAGCAGGGGGACATCGGGGGAGCAGTACTTC	TRBV2	-	-	TRBJ2-7
CASSPPLLAPYF	TGTGCCAGCAGCCCTCCCTTACTAGCCCCGTACTTC	TRBV28	-	-	TRBJ2-7
CASSKTGAANTGELFF	TGTGCCAGCAGCAAGACAGGGGCCGCGAACACCGGGGAGCTGTTTTTT	TRBV7-9	-	TRBD1	TRBJ2-2
CASRGPLNTEAFF	TGTGCCAGCAGGGGGCCGCTGAACACTGAAGCTTTCTTT	TRBV28	-	-	TRBJ1-1
CASSLMDRGRSGANVLTF	TGTGCCAGCAGTCTCATGGACAGGGGGCGATCGGGGGCCAACGTCCTGACTTTC	TRBV27	-	TRBD1	TRBJ2-6
CASSPPGRGSYEQYF	TGTGCCAGCTCACCACCGGGGAGGGGTTCCTACGAGCAGTACTTC	TRBV18	few	TRBD2	TRBJ2-7
CASSYRNTEAFF	TGTGCCAGCAGTTATAGGAACACTGAAGCTTTCTTT	TRBV6-5	-	-	TRBJ1-1
CASSEAWQGTGYTF	TGTGCCAGCAGTGAAGCATGGCAGGGTACGGGCTACACCTTC	TRBV2	-	-	TRBJ1-2
CASTIGQGTPGPMNTIYF	TGTGCCAGTACCATTGGACAGGGAACACCCGGACCTATGAACACCATATATTTT	TRBV19	-	TRBD1	TRBJ1-3
CAISESAAAGVGELFF	TGTGCCATCAGTGAGTCGGCGGCAGCGGGGGTCGGGGAGCTGTTTTTT	TRBV10-3	-	TRBD2	TRBJ2-2
CASSPPGREAEQFF	TGTGCCAGCAGCCCGCCCGGGCGGGAGGCTGAGCAGTTCTTC	TRBV7-9	-	TRBD2	TRBJ2-1
CASSDQQVNQPQHF	TGTGCCAGCAGTGATCAACAGGTCAATCAGCCCCAGCATTTT	TRBV2	-	-	TRBJ1-5
CATSRDLTGSYEQYF	TGTGCCACCAGCAGAGATCTAACAGGGTCTTACGAGCAGTACTTC	TRBV15	-	-	TRBJ2-7
CASSLMRGGGGGNPYEQYF	TGTGCCAGCAGCTTAATGCGGGGCGGAGGGGGCGGCAACCCCTACGAGCAGTACTTC	TRBV7-2	-	-	TRBJ2-7
CASSYTGADTQYF	TGTGCCAGCAGTTATACAGGGGCAGATACGCAGTATTTT	TRBV12-3/TRBV12-4	-	TRBD1	TRBJ2-3
CASSEWTGKGDEAFF	TGCGCCAGCAGTGAGTGGACAGGGAAGGGGGATGAAGCTTTCTTT	TRBV10-1	few	TRBD1	TRBJ1-1
CASSYSAQGAYGYTF	TGTGCCAGCTCATACTCTGCACAGGGGGCCTATGGCTACACCTTC	TRBV18	once	TRBD1	TRBJ1-2
CASPVNPIAGQSDEQFF	TGTGCCAGCCCCGTAAACCCTATAGCGGGACAGAGCGATGAGCAGTTCTTC	TRBV5-8	few	-	TRBJ2-1
CASSIGTSGDIQYF	TGTGCCAGTAGTATTGGGACTAGCGGTGACATTCAGTACTTC	TRBV19	few	TRBD2	TRBJ2-4
CASSESRAGTEAFF	TGCGCCAGCAGTGAGTCGAGAGCGGGGACTGAAGCTTTCTTT	TRBV10-2	-	-	TRBJ1-1
CASSELPGEIHEAFF	TGTGCCAGCAGTGAACTTCCCGGGGAAATTCATGAAGCTTTCTTT	TRBV2	-	-	TRBJ1-1
CASSPGGGLQETQYF	TGTGCCAGTAGCCCAGGGGGCGGACTCCAAGAGACCCAGTACTTC	TRBV19	-	TRBD1	TRBJ2-5
CASSPGSYYEQYF	TGTGCCAGCTCACCAGGTAGCTACTACGAGCAGTACTTC	TRBV18	-	-	TRBJ2-7
CASSRGLAGDEQFF	TGTGCCAGCAGCCGTGGACTAGCTGGCGATGAGCAGTTCTTC	TRBV7-3	-	TRBD2	TRBJ2-1
CASSLSGGAYEQYF	TGTGCCAGCAGTCTCTCCGGGGGAGCCTACGAGCAGTACTTC	TRBV7-9	-	-	TRBJ2-7
CAWRETGDEKLFF	TGTGCCTGGAGGGAGACAGGGGATGAAAAACTGTTTTTT	TRBV30	-	TRBD1	TRBJ1-4
CAIGQGRNTEAFF	TGTGCCATTGGACAGGGGCGGAACACTGAAGCTTTCTTT	TRBV10-3	-	TRBD1	TRBJ1-1
CASSFTGDTEAFF	TGTGCCAGCAGTTTTACCGGGGACACTGAAGCTTTCTTT	TRBV2	-	-	TRBJ1-1
CASSSPDRGDTEAFF	TGTGCCAGCAGCTCACCTGACAGGGGGGATACTGAAGCTTTCTTT	TRBV11-2	-	TRBD1	TRBJ1-1
CASQVTLSTDTQYF	TGTGCCAGCCAGGTGACCCTTAGCACAGATACGCAGTATTTT	TRBV6-5	-	-	TRBJ2-3
CATSRDRGTNEKLFF	TGTGCCACCAGCAGAGACAGGGGAACTAATGAAAAACTGTTTTTT	TRBV15	-	-	TRBJ1-4
CSVALGQSLYGYTF	TGCAGCGTGGCCCTGGGACAGAGCCTATATGGCTACACCTTC	TRBV29-1	few	TRBD1	TRBJ1-2
CASSPSGVNTEAFF	TGTGCCAGCAGCCCGAGCGGAGTGAACACTGAAGCTTTCTTT	TRBV2	-	-	TRBJ1-1
CASTLGGTNTGELFF	TGTGCCAGCACCCTGGGGGGTACGAACACCGGGGAGCTGTTTTTT	TRBV6-5	-	-	TRBJ2-2
CASSLEQYQETQYF	TGTGCCAGCAGCTTAGAACAGTACCAAGAGACCCAGTACTTC	TRBV7-6	-	-	TRBJ2-5
CASRPGQSMNTEAFF	TGTGCCAGCAGACCGGGACAGAGCATGAACACTGAAGCTTTCTTT	TRBV6-5	-	TRBD1	TRBJ1-1
CASRDREETQYF	TGTGCCAGCAGGGACAGGGAGGAGACCCAGTACTTC	TRBV2	-	TRBD1	TRBJ2-5
CASSLYDGVNTEAFF	TGTGCCAGCAGCTTGTACGACGGAGTGAACACTGAAGCTTTCTTT	TRBV5-8	-	-	TRBJ1-1
CASSQGLAGQYNEQFF	TGTGCCAGCAGCCAAGGACTAGCGGGTCAGTACAATGAGCAGTTCTTC	TRBV3-1/TRBV3-2	-	TRBD2	TRBJ2-1
CASSEEGELNTGELFF	TGTGCCAGCAGTGAAGAAGGAGAATTGAACACCGGGGAGCTGTTTTTT	TRBV6-1	-	-	TRBJ2-2
CASFPSAGQGGELFF	TGTGCCAGCTTCCCCTCGGCCGGGCAGGGCGGGGAGCTGTTTTTT	TRBV28	few	-	TRBJ2-2
CASSWTSGGVTDTQYF	TGCGCCAGCAGCTGGACTAGCGGGGGGGTGACAGATACGCAGTATTTT	TRBV5-1	-	TRBD2	TRBJ2-3
CASSFRGDEQYF	TGTGCCAGCAGCTTCCGGGGGGACGAGCAGTACTTC	TRBV5-6	-	TRBD2	TRBJ2-7
CASIGQGNTEAFF	TGTGCCAGTATCGGACAGGGGAACACTGAAGCTTTCTTT	TRBV19	few	TRBD1	TRBJ1-1
CATSDLVAEQFF	TGTGCCACCAGTGATTTAGTGGCCGAGCAGTTCTTC	TRBV24-1	-	-	TRBJ2-1
CASSLAAAVDGYTF	TGTGCCAGCAGCTTAGCGGCGGCAGTGGATGGCTACACCTTC	TRBV7-2	few	-	TRBJ1-2